Listed here are 30 T cell receptor beta chains from one sample, sequenced in a study of regulatory T cells in long-lasting Graves disease. Building the TCR beta libraries relied on iRepertoire HTBI primers, and CDR3 regions underwent Arm-PCR. TCRdb reprocessed the multiplex PCR reads with MiXCR, giving one entry per CDR3 protein. This table holds a few hundred thousand distinct CDR3 sequences, 16% found once. Described time point: newly diagnosed GD, antithyroid drugs for less than 3 months. The TCR library was prepared using RNA isolated from PBMCs. The data were also submitted as part of a second study, on T cells in Graves' hyperthyroidism and ophthalmopathy.

Sequenced material: peripheral blood mononuclear cells (PBMCs), taken at new diagnosis, from a patient treated with antithyroid drugs. These receptors were collected from a middle-aged man with Graves disease.

This clonotype was found a few times. This chain links TRBV12-3 or TRBV12-4 with TRBJ2-1; no clear D. Trimming left V 2 bases short and J 7 bases short, with 12 bases between. The CDR3 extends over 14 amino acids. Here the CDR3 DNA reads TGTGCCAGCAGTTTATTGGACCCGTTTAATGAGCAGTTCTTC. This encodes CASSLLDPFNEQFF.

This clonotype was counted a few times. The chain carries TRBV4-2 and TRBJ2-2; no clear D gene. In germline, CDR1 is LGHNA, CDR2 YNFKEQ. This CDR3 is 13 amino acids long. V dropped 1 base and J dropped 8 bases, with 8 bases sitting between them. Written as DNA, the CDR3 is TGTGCCAGCAGCCAAGGGGCCGTGGGGGAGCTGTTTTTT. Its protein product is CASSQGAVGELFF.

This chain links TRBV5-1 with TRBJ2-5; 11 bases match TRBD2. The CDR3 extends over 17 amino acids. Per germline, CDR1 SGHRS and CDR2 YFSETQ. J gave up 7 bases and V 0 bases, and 11 bases lay outside the gene matches. DNA of the CDR3: TGCGCCAGCAGCTTGGCCCCCTTAGCGGGGGGGCGTGGGACCCAGTACTTC. Residues: CASSLAPLAGGRGTQYF.

This clonotype turned up a few times. This chain joins TRBV29-1 and TRBJ2-3; either TRBD1 or TRBD2 may supply D (6 bases each). The CDR3 contains 15 residues. Trimming took off 6 bases at V and 0 bases at J, with 16 bases between the two ends. Per germline, CDR1 SQVTM and CDR2 ANQGSEA. In DNA, the CDR3 is TGCAGCGTGGGAGGTTCGGGGGCTAGCACAGATACGCAGTATTTT. Protein sequence: CSVGGSGASTDTQYF.

The chain links TRBV6-1 to TRBJ1-3, with 9 positions matching TRBD1. CDR1 and CDR2 (germline): MNHNS, SASEGT. The J segment lost 0 bases and the V segment lost 6 bases, leaving 6 bases of the junction unmatched. The CDR3 loop spans 16 amino acids. The CDR3 loop reads CASSRQGESSGNTIYF. Written as DNA, the CDR3 is TGTGCCAGCAGCCGACAGGGGGAGAGCTCTGGAAACACCATATATTTT.

V usage is TRBV12-3 or TRBV12-4 and J usage is TRBJ1-2; TRBD1 aligns across 11 bases. The CDR3 contains 14 residues. V lost 1 base to trimming and J lost 11 bases; unmatched junction nucleotides: 6. The CDR3 bases are TGTGCCAGCAGTTTAGTTATGGGACAGGGGGGTTACACCTTC. This translates into CASSLVMGQGGYTF.

The rearrangement joins TRBV5-1 to TRBJ2-7, with a possible D match to TRBD1 (5 bases). The CDR3 runs to 14 residues. The V end was cut by 5 bases, the J end by 1 base, with 13 bases between. CDR1 is SGHRS and CDR2 is YFSETQ in the germline V gene. The CDR3 DNA is TGCGCCAGCAGTTACCTGACAGATTCCTACGAGCAGTACTTC. Protein sequence: CASSYLTDSYEQYF.

CDR3 bases: TGTGCCAGTATTGATCCGGGTTACAATCAGCCCCAGCATTTT. The encoded protein is CASIDPGYNQPQHF. This chain uses TRBV19 with TRBJ1-5; D gene unclear. The germline CDR1 and CDR2 sequences are LNHDA and SQIVND (reference sequence). This CDR3 is built from 14 residues. Deletions cut 7 bases from V and 3 bases from J, with 13 bases between.

There are many counts of this clonotype. V is TRBV6-1 and J is TRBJ2-5; 8 nucleotides line up with TRBD1. In germline, CDR1 is MNHNS, CDR2 SASEGT. The CDR3 extends over 14 amino acids. V was pared by 3 bases and J by 4 bases, with 4 bases of the junction left unmatched. CDR3 coding DNA: TGTGCCAGCAGTGAGCCTGGACAGGGAGAGACCCAGTACTTC. Translated, it gives CASSEPGQGETQYF.

As regards this clonotype: A much larger clone is a single base away; this may be a read error. The chain couples TRBV6-2 or TRBV6-3 to TRBJ2-1; TRBD1 matches at 7 bases. Looked up from germline, CDR1 is MNHEY and CDR2 is SVGEGT. J lost 2 bases, V lost 6 bases, and 10 bases had no gene match. The CDR3 loop spans 16 amino acids. CDR3 sequence reads: CASRNRGQSPYNEQFF. As DNA, the CDR3 is TGTGCCAGCAGAAACAGGGGACAAAGCCCCTACAATGAGCAGTTCTTC.

This clonotype was seen many times. The V gene is TRBV7-9, the J gene TRBJ1-5; 7 bases are shared with TRBD1. V lost 1 base, J lost 4 bases, and 7 bases stayed unmatched. Germline V gene sequence: CDR1 SEHNR, CDR2 FQNEAQ (reference sequence). This CDR3 has 16 residues. The CDR3 loop is CASSLDRGVPNQPQHF. In DNA form, the CDR3 reads TGTGCCAGCAGCTTAGACAGGGGAGTACCGAATCAGCCCCAGCATTTT.

The chain has TRBV5-6 and TRBJ1-1; maybe TRBD1 (5 bases). CDR1 is SGHDT, CDR2 YYEEEE, per germline. The CDR3 runs to 15 residues. The V gene lost 1 base and the J gene lost 1 base, with 11 bases spanning the gap. CDR3 DNA sequence: TGTGCCAGCAGCTTGTCGGGGGACTCGAACACTGAAGCTTTCTTT. Its translation: CASSLSGDSNTEAFF.

In regard to this clonotype: Possible read error: a much larger clone is one base away. The chain recombines TRBV11-2 with TRBJ2-5; no clear D. The CDR3 is made up of 16 amino acids. The germline V gene has CDR1 SGHAT and CDR2 FQNNGV. Written as DNA, the CDR3 is TGTACCAGCAGCTTTGATCCCTCCGGACGAGGAGAGACCCAGTACTTC. Translation gives CTSSFDPSGRGETQYF.

This clonotype showed up many times. The CDR3 loop reads CASKPGLAGNTDTQYF. DNA of the CDR3: TGTGCCAGTAAGCCGGGACTAGCGGGGAACACAGATACGCAGTATTTT. This sequence joins TRBV28 and TRBJ2-3, with 13 positions matching TRBD2. V lost 9 bases, J lost 2 bases, and 8 bases stayed unmatched. The CDR3 covers 16 residues. Germline V gene data show CDR1 as MDHEN and CDR2 as SYDVKM.

The sample holds many counts of this clonotype. The chain has TRBV28 and TRBJ1-5; the match to TRBD1 covers 10 bases. From germline, CDR1 is MDHEN and CDR2 SYDVKM. V trimming: 7 bases; J trimming: 4 bases; junction bases outside the gene matches: 7. The CDR3 contains 15 residues. In DNA form, the CDR3 reads TGTGCCAGCAACCCGTTGGGACAGGGGAATCAGCCCCAGCATTTT. It translates to CASNPLGQGNQPQHF. The whole variable domain, remainder taken from reference TRBV28 and TRBJ1-5, is DVKVTQSSRYLVKRTGEKVFLECVQDMDHENMFWYRQDPGLGLRLIYFSYDVKMKEKGDIPEGYSVSREKKERFSLILESASTNQTSMYLCASNPLGQGNQPQHFGDGTRLSIL.

This clonotype was observed many times. V is TRBV2 and J is TRBJ2-1; D is uncertain. Deletions cut 4 bases from V and 0 bases from J, with 7 bases between. Germline V lookup: CDR1 SNHLY, CDR2 FYNNEI. The CDR3 sequence is 14 residues long. This CDR3 is CASSGSVSYNEQFF. The CDR3 DNA follows: TGTGCCAGCAGTGGGAGCGTCTCCTACAATGAGCAGTTCTTC. The complete variable domain, with remaining parts taken from reference TRBV2 and TRBJ2-1, reads EPEVTQTPSHQVTQMGQEVILRCVPISNHLYFYWYRQILGQKVEFLVSFYNNEISEKSEIFDDQFSVERPDGSNFTLKIRSTKLEDSAMYFCASSGSVSYNEQFFGPGTRLTVL.

This clonotype was counted ten times or more. The chain carries TRBV7-8 and TRBJ2-5, with D possibly matching TRBD1 (6 bases). Trimming shortened V by 2 bases and J by 5 bases, and 15 bases separated the two germline ends. Looked up from germline, CDR1 is SGHVS and CDR2 is FQNEAQ. The CDR3 is 15 amino acids. The CDR3 here is CASSLQQGVGETQYF. CDR3 nucleotides: TGTGCCAGCAGCTTACAACAGGGTGTGGGGGAGACCCAGTACTTC.

A word on this clonotype: A far larger clone lies a single base away; this is likely a read error. The chain has TRBV5-1 and TRBJ2-3; either TRBD1 or TRBD2 may fit D (6 bases each). Germline CDR1 SGHRS, CDR2 YFSETQ. V was trimmed by 4 bases and J by 2 bases, leaving 17 bases between them. This CDR3 is built from 16 residues. The CDR3 loop is CASSPGQGGPTDTQYF. CDR3 DNA: TGCGCCAGCAGCCCAGGTCAAGGGGGGCCCACAGATACGCAGTATTTT. The full variable domain, with the rest looked up from reference TRBV5-1 and TRBJ2-3, is KAGVTQTPRYLIKTRGQQVTLSCSPISGHRSVSWYQQTPGQGLQFLFEYFSETQRNKGNFPGRFSGRQFSNSRSEMNVSTLELGDSALYLCASSPGQGGPTDTQYFGPGTRLTVL.

This clonotype was counted only a few times. The chain joins TRBV5-1 to TRBJ2-7, with a tentative D call TRBD2 (6 bases). V was trimmed by 4 bases and J by 4 bases, leaving 9 bases between them. The CDR3 extends over 12 amino acids. CDR1 and CDR2 from the germline V gene are SGHRS and YFSETQ. The DNA for the CDR3 is TGCGCCAGCAGCCAGGAGGGTTACGAGCAGTACTTC. Amino acid sequence: CASSQEGYEQYF.

This clonotype was detected a few times. The junction shows a germline mismatch at one end, possibly a read error. The chain links TRBV10-3 to TRBJ2-1; D is ambiguous. The length of the CDR3 is 15 residues. The germline V gene encodes CDR1 ENHRY and CDR2 SYGVKD. CDR3 bases: TGTGCCATCAGTAAAAGACCCCCCAGTGACAATGGGCAGTTCTTC. Amino acid sequence: CAISKRPPSDNGQFF.

This clonotype occurred many times. The chain has TRBV4-2 and TRBJ2-3; D is unresolved. Germline V gene data show CDR1 as LGHNA and CDR2 as YNFKEQ. The V end was cut by 4 bases, the J end by 6 bases, with 11 bases between. The CDR3 has 13 amino acids. The CDR3 sequence: CASSLKYLDTQYF. The CDR3 DNA is TGTGCCAGCAGCCTTAAATATCTGGATACGCAGTATTTT.

The chain uses TRBV29-1 and TRBJ2-1, with D unresolved. The germline V gene encodes CDR1 SQVTM and CDR2 ANQGSEA. V was pared by 3 bases and J by 3 bases, with 6 bases between. The CDR3 covers 12 residues. CDR3 in DNA: TGCAGCGTTGAGGTCTTCTACAATGAGCAGTTCTTC. It yields the protein CSVEVFYNEQFF.

The J gene is TRBJ1-3, the V gene TRBV10-3, with unresolved D. The CDR3 totals 15 residues. The V gene lost 6 bases and the J gene lost 4 bases, with 16 bases spanning the gap. Germline CDR1 ENHRY, CDR2 SYGVKD. This chain's CDR3 is CAIRQQSFEGNTIYF. For the CDR3, the DNA is TGTGCCATCAGACAACAATCATTTGAAGGAAACACCATATATTTT.

This clonotype has only a few counts. The chain is built from TRBV19 and TRBJ2-2, with TRBD1 as a possible D gene (5 bases). The germline V gene has CDR1 LNHDA and CDR2 SQIVND (reference sequence). The V end was cut by 8 bases, the J end by 1 base, with 8 bases between. This CDR3 is 13 amino acids long. CDR3 sequence (DNA): TGTGCCAGTCAAGGACAGAACACCGGGGAGCTGTTTTTT. Its protein product is CASQGQNTGELFF.

Note on this clonotype: Sequence at one end of the junction differs from germline and may be a read error. The chain has TRBV9 and TRBJ1-1; D unclear. The CDR3 has 16 amino acids. Looked up from germline, CDR1 is SGDLS and CDR2 is YYNGEE. The DNA of the CDR3 is TGTGCCAGCAGCGACGGGTCTTCGCTCATGAACACTGAAGCTCTCTTT. Residues: CASSDGSSLMNTEALF.

The gene calls are TRBV28 and TRBJ2-1; no firm D call. This CDR3 spans 14 amino acids. Germline assignment: CDR1 MDHEN and CDR2 SYDVKM. The V end lost 3 bases, the J end lost 4 bases, and 10 bases lay between the germline ends. The DNA for the CDR3 is TGTGCCAGCAGTTTCAGTCGCTCATACAATGAGCAGTTCTTC. Translated: CASSFSRSYNEQFF. The full variable domain, rest sourced from reference TRBV28 and TRBJ2-1, is DVKVTQSSRYLVKRTGEKVFLECVQDMDHENMFWYRQDPGLGLRLIYFSYDVKMKEKGDIPEGYSVSREKKERFSLILESASTNQTSMYLCASSFSRSYNEQFFGPGTRLTVL.

This clonotype has a count of ten or more. The chain carries TRBV12-3 or TRBV12-4 and TRBJ1-5, with D hard to call. The CDR3 extends over 15 amino acids. Trimming pared 6 bases from V and 6 bases from J, leaving 18 bases between. The CDR3 here is CASRPGGVGSQPQHF. The CDR3 nucleotides read TGTGCCAGCAGGCCGGGCGGAGTAGGGAGTCAGCCCCAGCATTTT.

There are many counts of this clonotype. The chain carries TRBV18 and TRBJ2-5; 12 bases are shared with TRBD2. Germline V CDR1 and CDR2: KGHSH, LQKENI. With V trimmed by 3 bases and J by 0 bases, 8 bases remained unmatched. This CDR3 spans 18 amino acids. CDR3 sequence (DNA): TGTGCCAGCTCACCGCGACTAGCGGGGGAGACGTACCAAGAGACCCAGTACTTC. It codes for CASSPRLAGETYQETQYF.

This clonotype was counted many times. The chain joins TRBV2 to TRBJ1-1; D is ambiguous. This CDR3 spans 16 amino acids. V was clipped by 3 bases and J by 0 bases, with 14 bases between them. Germline V gene sequence: CDR1 SNHLY, CDR2 FYNNEI. CDR3: CASSEAGMLLNTEAFF. The CDR3 coding sequence is TGTGCCAGCAGTGAGGCGGGAATGTTGTTGAACACTGAAGCTTTCTTT. The full variable domain, completed using reference TRBV2 and TRBJ1-1, is EPEVTQTPSHQVTQMGQEVILRCVPISNHLYFYWYRQILGQKVEFLVSFYNNEISEKSEIFDDQFSVERPDGSNFTLKIRSTKLEDSAMYFCASSEAGMLLNTEAFFGQGTRLTVV.

This clonotype was counted at least ten times. The chain has TRBV18 and TRBJ1-1; 9 bases fit TRBD1. The CDR3 extends over 17 amino acids. Trimming took 6 bases from V and 0 from J; bases not matched to a gene: 11. Germline V gives CDR1 KGHSH, CDR2 LQKENI. CDR3 bases: TGTGCCAGCTCTAGAGGGGCCGGGACAGGGATGAACACTGAAGCTTTCTTT. Translated, it gives CASSRGAGTGMNTEAFF.